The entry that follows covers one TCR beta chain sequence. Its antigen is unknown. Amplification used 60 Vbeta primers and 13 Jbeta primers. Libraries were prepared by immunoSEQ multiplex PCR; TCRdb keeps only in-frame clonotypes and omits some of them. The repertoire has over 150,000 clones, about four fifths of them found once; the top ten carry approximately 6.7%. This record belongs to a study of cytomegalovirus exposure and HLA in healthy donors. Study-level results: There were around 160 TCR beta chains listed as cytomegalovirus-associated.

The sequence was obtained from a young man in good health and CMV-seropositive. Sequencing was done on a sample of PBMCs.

The CDR3 region has the DNA TGTGCCAGCAGTTACGACTCGAGCTCCTACAATGAGCAGTTCTTC. As protein: CASSYDSSSYNEQFF. The chain combines TRBV6-5 with TRBJ2-1; D unresolved. V gave up 2 bases and J gave up 0 bases, with 8 bases separating them. The CDR3 consists of 15 residues. Per germline, CDR1 MNHEY and CDR2 SVGAGI.